This T cell receptor (beta chain) stems from a study of T-cell reconstitution after alpha-beta-depleted transplantation in children. Germline V CDR1 and CDR2: SGHVS, FQNEAQ. The V gene lost 8 bases and the J gene lost 0 bases, with 17 bases spanning the gap. There are 17 residues in the CDR3. The library targeted TCRbeta and was prepared with unique molecular identifiers. TCRdb re-called the PCR reads with MiXCR, one entry per CDR3 protein. The sample has roughly 120,000 distinct CDR3 sequences, 10% to 13% seen once; the top ten hold approximately 7.9%. This clonotype was detected ten times or more. This rearrangement joins TRBV7-8 to TRBJ2-6; no firm D call. The sample consisted of PBMCs from the stem cell graft donor, taken from the stem cell graft. This TCR was sampled from a human donor who donated a stem cell graft to a child with acute lymphoblastic leukemia. CDR3 sequence (DNA): TGTGCCAGCTCACCCCCCCGAGTAGGCTCTGGGGCCAACGTCCTGACTTTC. It yields the protein CASSPPRVGSGANVLTF.